This T cell receptor beta chain was captured by sequencing in a study of graft-versus-host responses after intestinal transplantation. Trimming removed 4 bases at V and 2 bases at J, with 9 bases between. The CDR3 runs to 13 residues. Per germline, CDR1 SGHNT and CDR2 YYREEE (reference sequence). On this clone itself: Its target is not known.

The repertoire was sequenced with immunoSEQ multiplex PCR; TCRdb's copy has only in-frame clones and lacks some. The sample has around 78,000 clones, 80% to 90% seen once. The TCR originated in a human donor who was the organ donor for an intestinal transplant. Sequencing was performed on unstimulated CD8+ T cells sorted from spleen or lymph node cells, taken before transplant. The V call is TRBV5-4, the J call TRBJ1-2; possibly TRBD1 for D (5 bases). The CDR3 DNA reads as TGTGCCAGCAGCCGAGGGGAGAACTATGGCTACACCTTC. It is translated as CASSRGENYGYTF. The full variable domain, rest sourced from reference TRBV5-4 and TRBJ1-2, is ETGVTQSPTHLIKTRGQQVTLRCSSQSGHNTVSWYQQALGQGPQFIFQYYREEENGRGNFPPRFSGLQFPNYSSELNVNALELDDSALYLCASSRGENYGYTFGSGTRLTVV.